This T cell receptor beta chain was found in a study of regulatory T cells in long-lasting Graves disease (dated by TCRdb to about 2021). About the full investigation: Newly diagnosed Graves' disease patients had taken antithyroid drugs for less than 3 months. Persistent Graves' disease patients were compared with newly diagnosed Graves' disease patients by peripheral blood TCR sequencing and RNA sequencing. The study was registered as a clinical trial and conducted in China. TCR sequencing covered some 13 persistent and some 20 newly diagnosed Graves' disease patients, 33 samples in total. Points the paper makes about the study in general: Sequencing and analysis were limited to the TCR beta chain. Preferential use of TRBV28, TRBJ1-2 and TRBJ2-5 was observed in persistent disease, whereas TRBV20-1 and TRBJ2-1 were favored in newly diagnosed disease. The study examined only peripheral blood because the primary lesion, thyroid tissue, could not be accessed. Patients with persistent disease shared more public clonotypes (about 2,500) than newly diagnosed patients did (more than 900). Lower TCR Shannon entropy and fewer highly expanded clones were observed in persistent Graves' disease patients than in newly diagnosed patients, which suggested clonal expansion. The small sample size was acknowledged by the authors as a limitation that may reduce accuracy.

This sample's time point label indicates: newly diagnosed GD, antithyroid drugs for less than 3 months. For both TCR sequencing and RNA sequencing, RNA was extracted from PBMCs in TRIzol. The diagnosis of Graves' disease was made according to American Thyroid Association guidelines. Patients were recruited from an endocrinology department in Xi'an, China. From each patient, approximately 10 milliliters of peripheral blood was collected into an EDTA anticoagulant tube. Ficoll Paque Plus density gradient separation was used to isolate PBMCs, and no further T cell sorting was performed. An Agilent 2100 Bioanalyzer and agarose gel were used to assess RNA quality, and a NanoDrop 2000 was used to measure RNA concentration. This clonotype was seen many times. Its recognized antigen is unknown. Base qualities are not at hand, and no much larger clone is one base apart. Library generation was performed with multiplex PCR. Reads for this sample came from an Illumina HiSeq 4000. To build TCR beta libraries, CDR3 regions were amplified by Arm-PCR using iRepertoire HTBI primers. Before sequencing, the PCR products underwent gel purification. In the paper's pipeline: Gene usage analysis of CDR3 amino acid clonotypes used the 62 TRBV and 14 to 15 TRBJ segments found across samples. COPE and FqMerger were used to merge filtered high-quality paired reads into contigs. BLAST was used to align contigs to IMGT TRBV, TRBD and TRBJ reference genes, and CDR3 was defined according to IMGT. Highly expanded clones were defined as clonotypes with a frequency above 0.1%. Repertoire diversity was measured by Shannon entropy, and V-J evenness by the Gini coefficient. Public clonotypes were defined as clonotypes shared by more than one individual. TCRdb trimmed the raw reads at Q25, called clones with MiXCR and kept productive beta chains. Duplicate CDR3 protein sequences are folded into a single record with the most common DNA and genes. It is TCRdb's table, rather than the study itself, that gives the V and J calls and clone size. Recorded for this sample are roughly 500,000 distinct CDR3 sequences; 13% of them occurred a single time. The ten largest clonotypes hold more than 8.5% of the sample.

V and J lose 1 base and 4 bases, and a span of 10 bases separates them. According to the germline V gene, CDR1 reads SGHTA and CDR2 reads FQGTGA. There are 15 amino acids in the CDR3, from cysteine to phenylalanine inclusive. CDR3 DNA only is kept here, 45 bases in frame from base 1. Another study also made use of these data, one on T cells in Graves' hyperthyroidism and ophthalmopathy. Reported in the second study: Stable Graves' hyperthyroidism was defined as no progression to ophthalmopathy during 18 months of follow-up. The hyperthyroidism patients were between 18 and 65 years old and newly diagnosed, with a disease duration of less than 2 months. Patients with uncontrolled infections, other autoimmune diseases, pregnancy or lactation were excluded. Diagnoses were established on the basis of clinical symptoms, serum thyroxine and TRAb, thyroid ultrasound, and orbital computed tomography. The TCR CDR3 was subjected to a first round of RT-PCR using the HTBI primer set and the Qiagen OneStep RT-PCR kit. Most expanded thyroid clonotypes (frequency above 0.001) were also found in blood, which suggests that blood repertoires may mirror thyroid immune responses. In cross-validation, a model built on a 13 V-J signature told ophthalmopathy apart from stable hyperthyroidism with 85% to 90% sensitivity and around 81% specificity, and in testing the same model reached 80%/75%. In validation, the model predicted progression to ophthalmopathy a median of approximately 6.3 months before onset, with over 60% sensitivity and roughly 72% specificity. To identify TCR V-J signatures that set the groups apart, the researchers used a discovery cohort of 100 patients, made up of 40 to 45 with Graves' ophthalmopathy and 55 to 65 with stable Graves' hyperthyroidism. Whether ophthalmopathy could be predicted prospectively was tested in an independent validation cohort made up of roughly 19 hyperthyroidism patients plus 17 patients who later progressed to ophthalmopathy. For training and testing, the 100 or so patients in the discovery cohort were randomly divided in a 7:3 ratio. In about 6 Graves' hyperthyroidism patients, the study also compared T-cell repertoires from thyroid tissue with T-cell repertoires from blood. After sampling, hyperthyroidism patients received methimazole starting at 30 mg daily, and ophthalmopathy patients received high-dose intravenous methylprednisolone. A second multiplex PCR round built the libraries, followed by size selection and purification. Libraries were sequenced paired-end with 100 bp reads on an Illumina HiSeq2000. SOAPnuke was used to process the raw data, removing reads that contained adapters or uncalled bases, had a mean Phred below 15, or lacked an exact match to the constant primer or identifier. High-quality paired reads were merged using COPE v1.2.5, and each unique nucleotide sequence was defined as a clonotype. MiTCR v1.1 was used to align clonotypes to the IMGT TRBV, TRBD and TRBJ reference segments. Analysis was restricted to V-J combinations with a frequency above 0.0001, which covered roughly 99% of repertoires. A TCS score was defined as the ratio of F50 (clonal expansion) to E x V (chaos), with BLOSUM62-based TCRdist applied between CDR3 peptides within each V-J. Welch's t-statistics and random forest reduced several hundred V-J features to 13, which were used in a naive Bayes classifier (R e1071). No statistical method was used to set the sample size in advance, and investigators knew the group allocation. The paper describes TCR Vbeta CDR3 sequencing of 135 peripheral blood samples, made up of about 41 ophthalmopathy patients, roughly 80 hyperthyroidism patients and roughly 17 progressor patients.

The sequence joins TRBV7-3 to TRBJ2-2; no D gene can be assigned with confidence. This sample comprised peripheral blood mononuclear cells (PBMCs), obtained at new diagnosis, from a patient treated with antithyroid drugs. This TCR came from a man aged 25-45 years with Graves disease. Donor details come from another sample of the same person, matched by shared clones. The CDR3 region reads CASSLRPAFTGELFF. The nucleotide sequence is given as TGTGCCAGCAGCTTAAGACCAGCGTTCACCGGGGAGCTGTTTTTT.